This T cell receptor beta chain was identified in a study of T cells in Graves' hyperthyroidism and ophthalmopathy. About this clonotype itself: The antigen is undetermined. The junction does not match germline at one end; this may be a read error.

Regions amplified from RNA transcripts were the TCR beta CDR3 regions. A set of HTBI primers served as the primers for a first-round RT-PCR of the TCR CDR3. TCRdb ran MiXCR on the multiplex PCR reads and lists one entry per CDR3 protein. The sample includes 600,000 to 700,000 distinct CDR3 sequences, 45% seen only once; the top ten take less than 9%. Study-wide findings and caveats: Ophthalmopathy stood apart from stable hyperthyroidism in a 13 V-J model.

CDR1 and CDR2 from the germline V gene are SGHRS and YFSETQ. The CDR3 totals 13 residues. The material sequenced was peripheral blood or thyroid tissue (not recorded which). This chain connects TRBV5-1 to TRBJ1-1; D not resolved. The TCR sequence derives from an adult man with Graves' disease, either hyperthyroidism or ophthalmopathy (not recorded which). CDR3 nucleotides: TGCGCCAGCAGCTTGGAGGCAGGAGCTGAAGCTCTCTTT. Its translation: CASSLEAGAEALF.